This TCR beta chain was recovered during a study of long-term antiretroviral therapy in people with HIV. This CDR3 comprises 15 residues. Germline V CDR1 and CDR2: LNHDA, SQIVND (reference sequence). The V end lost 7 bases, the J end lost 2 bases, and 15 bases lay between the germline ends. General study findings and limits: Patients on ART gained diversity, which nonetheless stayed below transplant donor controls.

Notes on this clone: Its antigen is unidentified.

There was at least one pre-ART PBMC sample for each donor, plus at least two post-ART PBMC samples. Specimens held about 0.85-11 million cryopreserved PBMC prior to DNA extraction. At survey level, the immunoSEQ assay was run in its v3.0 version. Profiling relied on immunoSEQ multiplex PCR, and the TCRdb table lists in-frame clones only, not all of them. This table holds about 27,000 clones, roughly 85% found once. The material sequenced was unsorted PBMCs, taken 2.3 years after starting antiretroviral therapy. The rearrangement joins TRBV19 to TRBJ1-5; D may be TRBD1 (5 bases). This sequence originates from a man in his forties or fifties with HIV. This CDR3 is CASKDGAWGNQPQHF. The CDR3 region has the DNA TGTGCCAGTAAGGACGGGGCCTGGGGCAATCAGCCCCAGCATTTT.